Listed below are T cell receptor beta chains from one sample, sequenced in a study of cytomegalovirus exposure and HLA in healthy donors. Sequencing was performed with immunoSEQ multiplex PCR; in TCRdb, only in-frame clones are kept and a portion is missing. The sample records over 150,000 clones, 75% to 85% being singletons. The sequencing input was PBMCs. Source of these receptors: a woman aged 40 to 50 in good health and CMV-seropositive. CDR3s include the opening cysteine and the closing phenylalanine or tryptophan. The order of the fields is V gene, D gene, clone size, J gene, CDR3 DNA, CDR3 protein. The D gene is left open where the match is weak. Rows give clone size only sometimes, using once, few, many, or a class for an expanded clone.

v_call: TRBV18; d_call: .; clone_size: .; j_call: TRBJ2-2; cdr3_nt: TGTGCCAGCTCACCGAGGACATTCGCGAACACCGGGGAGCTGTTTTTT; cdr3_aa: CASSPRTFANTGELFF
v_call: TRBV6-1; d_call: .; clone_size: .; j_call: TRBJ2-7; cdr3_nt: TGTGCCAGCAGTGAAAGGTCTTCAGGGAGGAGCAACGAGCAGTACTTC; cdr3_aa: CASSERSSGRSNEQYF
v_call: TRBV11-2; d_call: .; clone_size: .; j_call: TRBJ2-1; cdr3_nt: TGTGCCAGCAGCCCCGTTCTGGGGCTGAATGAGCAGTTCTTC; cdr3_aa: CASSPVLGLNEQFF
v_call: TRBV7-2; d_call: TRBD1; clone_size: .; j_call: TRBJ1-5; cdr3_nt: TGTGCCAGCACCGACGGGAAAGCCAGGGGGACTCAGCCCCAGCATTTT; cdr3_aa: CASTDGKARGTQPQHF
v_call: TRBV7-8; d_call: TRBD2; clone_size: .; j_call: TRBJ2-7; cdr3_nt: TGTGCCAGCAGCTTAAATCAACTGGCGGGGGACGAGCAGTACTTC; cdr3_aa: CASSLNQLAGDEQYF
v_call: TRBV27; d_call: TRBD1; clone_size: .; j_call: TRBJ2-1; cdr3_nt: TGTGCCAGCAGGCCCTTAACCGGGACAGGGTTATTTTACAATGAGCAGTTCTTC; cdr3_aa: CASRPLTGTGLFYNEQFF
v_call: TRBV2; d_call: .; clone_size: .; j_call: TRBJ2-3; cdr3_nt: TGTGCCAGCAGTGAAAACCTCGGAGATACGCAGTATTTT; cdr3_aa: CASSENLGDTQYF
v_call: TRBV27; d_call: TRBD1; clone_size: .; j_call: TRBJ1-2; cdr3_nt: TGTGCCAGCAGTTTATTAGGACAGGACTATGGCTACACCTTC; cdr3_aa: CASSLLGQDYGYTF
v_call: TRBV19; d_call: .; clone_size: .; j_call: TRBJ2-5; cdr3_nt: TGTGCCAGTAGTATAGGGCGGCAAGAGACCCAGTACTTC; cdr3_aa: CASSIGRQETQYF
v_call: TRBV28; d_call: .; clone_size: .; j_call: TRBJ2-5; cdr3_nt: TGTGCCAGCAGTATCAGGGCCCCTATTCCCGGGTGGGGACAAGAGACCCAGTACTTC; cdr3_aa: CASSIRAPIPGWGQETQYF
v_call: TRBV6-6; d_call: .; clone_size: .; j_call: TRBJ2-4; cdr3_nt: TGTGCCAGCAGCGGGAGCGTAGCCAAAAACATTCAGTACTTC; cdr3_aa: CASSGSVAKNIQYF
v_call: TRBV12-5; d_call: TRBD1; clone_size: few; j_call: TRBJ1-1; cdr3_nt: TGTGCTAGTGGTTCGGCCGGGACAGGTCGGGAAGCTTTCTTT; cdr3_aa: CASGSAGTGREAFF
v_call: TRBV11-1; d_call: .; clone_size: .; j_call: TRBJ2-3; cdr3_nt: TGTGCCAGCGGCCGAGGGTCAGATACGCAGTATTTT; cdr3_aa: CASGRGSDTQYF
v_call: TRBV5-1; d_call: TRBD2; clone_size: .; j_call: TRBJ2-7; cdr3_nt: TGCGCCAGCAGTCCTCTAACTAGCGGGGCGTACGAGCAGTACTTC; cdr3_aa: CASSPLTSGAYEQYF
v_call: TRBV7-9; d_call: .; clone_size: .; j_call: TRBJ1-2; cdr3_nt: TGTGCCAGCAGCTTAGGAGGGAGGGGCTACACCTTC; cdr3_aa: CASSLGGRGYTF
v_call: TRBV29-1; d_call: TRBD2; clone_size: .; j_call: TRBJ2-1; cdr3_nt: TGCAGCGTCGTTCCTTGGACTAGCACTTACTCCTACAATGAGCAGTTCTTC; cdr3_aa: CSVVPWTSTYSYNEQFF
v_call: TRBV19; d_call: TRBD2; clone_size: .; j_call: TRBJ2-1; cdr3_nt: TGTGCCAGTAGCCTAGCGGGAGGAAACAATGAGCAGTTCTTC; cdr3_aa: CASSLAGGNNEQFF
v_call: TRBV2; d_call: TRBD1; clone_size: .; j_call: TRBJ2-6; cdr3_nt: TGTGCCAGCAGTGACCCCAGGGGGCGGGGGGCCAACGTCCTGACTTTC; cdr3_aa: CASSDPRGRGANVLTF
v_call: TRBV2; d_call: .; clone_size: .; j_call: TRBJ2-5; cdr3_nt: TGTGCCAGCAGTGAAGCGGTAGGAGCCGAAAGCCAAACCCGGAAAGAGACCCAGTACTTC; cdr3_aa: CASSEAVGAESQTRKETQYF
v_call: TRBV18; d_call: .; clone_size: .; j_call: TRBJ2-7; cdr3_nt: TGTGCCAGCTCACCACCAGGGGACTACGAGCAGTACTTC; cdr3_aa: CASSPPGDYEQYF
v_call: TRBV7-9; d_call: .; clone_size: .; j_call: TRBJ2-7; cdr3_nt: TGTGCCAGCAGCTTAGTAGGCGGGGCCATCTACGAGCAGTACTTC; cdr3_aa: CASSLVGGAIYEQYF
v_call: TRBV15; d_call: .; clone_size: .; j_call: TRBJ1-5; cdr3_nt: TGTGCCACCAGCAGAGAGGCGTGGGGGAGGGTTAGCAATCAGCCCCAGCATTTT; cdr3_aa: CATSREAWGRVSNQPQHF
v_call: TRBV11-2; d_call: TRBD1; clone_size: .; j_call: TRBJ2-7; cdr3_nt: TGTGCCAGCAGCCAAAGAAGGGACAGGGGGCCCTACGAGCAGTACTTC; cdr3_aa: CASSQRRDRGPYEQYF
v_call: TRBV5-1; d_call: .; clone_size: .; j_call: TRBJ2-1; cdr3_nt: TGCGCCAGCAGTCCACTACGCAACTCCTACAATGAGCAGTTCTTC; cdr3_aa: CASSPLRNSYNEQFF
v_call: TRBV19; d_call: TRBD2; clone_size: once; j_call: TRBJ2-3; cdr3_nt: TGTGCCAGTAGTAGGACTAGCGGGACCAGAGATACGCAGTATTTT; cdr3_aa: CASSRTSGTRDTQYF
v_call: TRBV7-9; d_call: TRBD2; clone_size: .; j_call: TRBJ2-7; cdr3_nt: TGTGCCAGCAGCTTAGTGAGTACTAGCGGGAGGGTACACGAGCAGTACTTC; cdr3_aa: CASSLVSTSGRVHEQYF
v_call: TRBV28; d_call: TRBD1; clone_size: .; j_call: TRBJ1-2; cdr3_nt: TGTGCCAGCAGCTCCCGGACAGGGGCGCGGGTCTATGGCTACACCTTC; cdr3_aa: CASSSRTGARVYGYTF
v_call: TRBV7-9; d_call: TRBD2; clone_size: .; j_call: TRBJ2-7; cdr3_nt: TGTGCCAGCAGCTTAAGCGGGAGGGCCCATTACGAGCAGTACTTC; cdr3_aa: CASSLSGRAHYEQYF
v_call: TRBV5-6; d_call: .; clone_size: .; j_call: TRBJ2-6; cdr3_nt: TGTGCCAGCAGCTTTTACATCGACACTTACTCTTCTGGGGCCAACGTCCTGACTTTC; cdr3_aa: CASSFYIDTYSSGANVLTF
v_call: TRBV28; d_call: TRBD2; clone_size: .; j_call: TRBJ2-4; cdr3_nt: TGTGCCAGCAGTTACCGCTCTAGCGGATTAGCCAAAAACATTCAGTACTTC; cdr3_aa: CASSYRSSGLAKNIQYF
v_call: TRBV19; d_call: TRBD1; clone_size: .; j_call: TRBJ1-5; cdr3_nt: TGTGCCAGTAGTGGCCGAGGGTGGGGACAGCGGGGGCAGCCCCAGCATTTT; cdr3_aa: CASSGRGWGQRGQPQHF
v_call: TRBV29-1; d_call: .; clone_size: .; j_call: TRBJ1-1; cdr3_nt: TGCAACGTTGGCGGACAGCGACCGAACACTGAAGCTTTCTTT; cdr3_aa: CNVGGQRPNTEAFF
v_call: TRBV6-1; d_call: .; clone_size: many; j_call: TRBJ1-3; cdr3_nt: TGTGCCAGCATACAGGGTTTTACTGGAAACACCATATATTTT; cdr3_aa: CASIQGFTGNTIYF
v_call: TRBV18; d_call: TRBD1; clone_size: .; j_call: TRBJ2-7; cdr3_nt: TGTGCCAGCTCACCCGGGTTGGGACAGGGGTTTCGGGAGCCCTCCTACGAGCAGTACTTC; cdr3_aa: CASSPGLGQGFREPSYEQYF
v_call: TRBV6-5; d_call: .; clone_size: .; j_call: TRBJ1-2; cdr3_nt: TGTGCCAGCAGTTACCGGGGAGCGACTTATGGCTACACCTTC; cdr3_aa: CASSYRGATYGYTF
v_call: TRBV29-1; d_call: TRBD2; clone_size: .; j_call: TRBJ2-3; cdr3_nt: TGCAGCGTTGTGGGGGGGATAGCGGATAGCACAGATACGCAGTATTTT; cdr3_aa: CSVVGGIADSTDTQYF
v_call: TRBV29-1; d_call: TRBD2; clone_size: .; j_call: TRBJ2-7; cdr3_nt: TGCAGCGTTGGCGGAAGGACGGGAGGACTAGCGGGTAGTCCGTACGAGCAGTACTTC; cdr3_aa: CSVGGRTGGLAGSPYEQYF
v_call: TRBV5-1; d_call: .; clone_size: once; j_call: TRBJ1-4; cdr3_nt: TGCGCCAGCAGCTTGACCCAGGGCGCTAATGAAAAACTGTTTTTT; cdr3_aa: CASSLTQGANEKLFF
v_call: TRBV9; d_call: .; clone_size: .; j_call: TRBJ2-1; cdr3_nt: TGTGCCAGCAGCCCGGGTCAGCCCCAGAATGAGCAGTTCTTC; cdr3_aa: CASSPGQPQNEQFF
v_call: TRBV27; d_call: .; clone_size: .; j_call: TRBJ1-5; cdr3_nt: TGTGCCAGCAGTCCCGCCCAGTTTTTCTTTCAGCCCCAGCATTTT; cdr3_aa: CASSPAQFFFQPQHF
v_call: TRBV29-1; d_call: TRBD2; clone_size: .; j_call: TRBJ2-7; cdr3_nt: TGCAGCGTGGCCGCCGGGACTAGCTACTACGAGCAGTACTTC; cdr3_aa: CSVAAGTSYYEQYF
v_call: TRBV27; d_call: .; clone_size: .; j_call: TRBJ2-7; cdr3_nt: TGTGCCAGCAGTTCCTTCACCAACCTTCCGGGACAATCCTACGAGCAGTACTTC; cdr3_aa: CASSSFTNLPGQSYEQYF
v_call: TRBV5-4; d_call: .; clone_size: .; j_call: TRBJ2-1; cdr3_nt: TGTGCCAGCAGCCGACAACAGGACAATGAGCAGTTCTTC; cdr3_aa: CASSRQQDNEQFF
v_call: TRBV11-2; d_call: TRBD1; clone_size: .; j_call: TRBJ2-7; cdr3_nt: TGTGCCAGCAGCTCACAGGGGACGTCTTACGAGCAGTACTTC; cdr3_aa: CASSSQGTSYEQYF
v_call: TRBV14; d_call: .; clone_size: .; j_call: TRBJ2-7; cdr3_nt: TGTGCCAGCAGCCAATCAGTTATCTCCTACGAGCAGTACTTC; cdr3_aa: CASSQSVISYEQYF